The T cell receptor beta chain described here comes from a study of PD-1 blockade in classical Hodgkin lymphoma. Study results and caveats: CD4+ TCR diversity rose significantly by C4D1, and CD8+ TCR diversity did not. Newly diagnosed patients had baseline TCR diversity that was reportedly lower than that of healthy donors. Complete responders started with a diversity level that resembled newly diagnosed patients at baseline.

Method: immunoSEQ multiplex PCR; TCRdb's copy keeps in-frame clones and lacks some. The sample shows about 13,000 clones, 80% of them seen only once. CDR1 is SGDLS, CDR2 YYNGEE, per germline. CDR3 size: 14 residues. The ends lost 2 bases at V and 5 bases at J; junction bases unmatched: 4. With respect to this clone: The antigen is not known.

Every patient was affected by relapse after autologous stem cell transplantation, while exposure to brentuximab vedotin was not uniform. J is TRBJ2-7 and V is TRBV9; TRBD2 matches 10 bases. This receptor was obtained from a human donor with classical Hodgkin lymphoma. The source material was peripheral blood mononuclear cells (PBMCs), sampled at baseline. This CDR3 is CASSVLAGANEQYF. CDR3 sequence (DNA): TGTGCCAGCAGCGTTCTAGCGGGAGCAAACGAGCAGTACTTC.